Below, one TCR beta chain is given with its context. This specimen belongs to a study of T cell responses to AZD1222 COVID-19 vaccine. Method: immunoSEQ multiplex PCR; TCRdb's copy keeps in-frame clones and lacks some. This table has around 120,000 clones, 85% to 90% appearing once. This TCR derives from an adult in good health. Sequenced material: peripheral blood, taken on day 0 of AZD1222 vaccination.

The CDR3 protein is CASSNRDGPTDTQYF. CDR3 bases: TGTGCCAGCTCGAACCGGGACGGCCCCACAGATACGCAGTATTTT. The genes are TRBV18 and TRBJ2-3; tentatively, D is TRBD1 or TRBD2 (5 bases each). Trimming took 6 bases from V and 2 from J, leaving 15 bases between them. Germline V gives CDR1 KGHSH, CDR2 LQKENI. This CDR3 is 15 amino acids long.